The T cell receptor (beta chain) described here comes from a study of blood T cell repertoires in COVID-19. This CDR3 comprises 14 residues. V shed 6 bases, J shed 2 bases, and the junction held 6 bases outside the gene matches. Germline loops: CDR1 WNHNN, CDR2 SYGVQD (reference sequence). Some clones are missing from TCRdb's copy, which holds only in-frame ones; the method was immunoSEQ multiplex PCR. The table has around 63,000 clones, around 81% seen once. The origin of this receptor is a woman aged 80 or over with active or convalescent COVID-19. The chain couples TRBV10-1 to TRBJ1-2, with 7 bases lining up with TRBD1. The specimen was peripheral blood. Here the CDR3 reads CASRVGGPNYGYTF. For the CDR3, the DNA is TGCGCCAGCAGAGTAGGGGGCCCCAACTATGGCTACACCTTC.